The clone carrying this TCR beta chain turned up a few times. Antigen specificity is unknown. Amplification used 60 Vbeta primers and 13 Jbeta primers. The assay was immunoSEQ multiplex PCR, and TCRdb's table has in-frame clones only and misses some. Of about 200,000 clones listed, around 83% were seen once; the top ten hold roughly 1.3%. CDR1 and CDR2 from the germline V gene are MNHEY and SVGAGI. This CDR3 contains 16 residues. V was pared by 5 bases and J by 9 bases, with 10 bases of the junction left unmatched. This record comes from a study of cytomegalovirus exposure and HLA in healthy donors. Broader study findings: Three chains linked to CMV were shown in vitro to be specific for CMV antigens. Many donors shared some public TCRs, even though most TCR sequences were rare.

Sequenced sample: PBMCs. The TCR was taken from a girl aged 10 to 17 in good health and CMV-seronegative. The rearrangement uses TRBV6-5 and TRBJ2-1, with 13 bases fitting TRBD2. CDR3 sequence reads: CASSHLTSGGAIEQFF. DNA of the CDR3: TGTGCCAGCAGTCACTTAACTAGCGGGGGGGCAATTGAGCAGTTCTTC.